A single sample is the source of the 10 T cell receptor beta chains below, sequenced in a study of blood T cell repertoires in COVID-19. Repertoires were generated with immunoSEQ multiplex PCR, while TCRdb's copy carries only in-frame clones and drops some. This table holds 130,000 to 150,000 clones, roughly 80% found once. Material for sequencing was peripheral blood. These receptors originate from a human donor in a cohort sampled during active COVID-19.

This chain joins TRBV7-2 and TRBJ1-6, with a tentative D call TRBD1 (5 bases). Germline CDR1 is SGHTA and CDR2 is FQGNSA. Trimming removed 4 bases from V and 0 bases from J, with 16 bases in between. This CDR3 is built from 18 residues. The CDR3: CASSSGLVGGSYNSPLHF. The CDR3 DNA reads TGTGCCAGCAGCTCAGGATTAGTCGGGGGCTCCTATAATTCACCCCTCCACTTT.

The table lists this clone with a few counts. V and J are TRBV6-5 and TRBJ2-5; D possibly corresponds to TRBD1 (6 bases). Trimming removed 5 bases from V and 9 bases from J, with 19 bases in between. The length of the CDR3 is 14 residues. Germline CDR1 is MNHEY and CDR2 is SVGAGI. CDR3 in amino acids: CASSLRRDNLAQYF. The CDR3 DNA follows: TGTGCCAGCAGTCTTCGCCGGGACAATTTGGCCCAGTACTTC.

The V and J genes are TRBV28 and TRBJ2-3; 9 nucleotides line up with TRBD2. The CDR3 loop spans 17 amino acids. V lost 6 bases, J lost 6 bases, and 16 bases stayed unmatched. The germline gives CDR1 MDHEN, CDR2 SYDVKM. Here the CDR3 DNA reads TGTGCCAGCAGGCTTCGGTATGGCGGGGGGGCTTACGATACGCAGTATTTT. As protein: CASRLRYGGGAYDTQYF.

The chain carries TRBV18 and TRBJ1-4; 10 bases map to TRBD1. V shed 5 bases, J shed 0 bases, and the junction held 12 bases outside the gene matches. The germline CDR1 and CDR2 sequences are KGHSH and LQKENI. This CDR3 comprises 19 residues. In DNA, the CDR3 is TGTGCCAGCTCAGATACATTGACAGGGGGCGCGACAACTAATGAAAAACTGTTTTTT. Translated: CASSDTLTGGATTNEKLFF. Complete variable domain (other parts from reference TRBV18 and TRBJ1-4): NAGVMQNPRHLVRRRGQEARLRCSPMKGHSHVYWYRQLPEEGLKFMVYLQKENIIDESGMPKERFSAEFPKEGPSILRIQQVVRGDSAAYFCASSDTLTGGATTNEKLFFGSGTQLSVL.

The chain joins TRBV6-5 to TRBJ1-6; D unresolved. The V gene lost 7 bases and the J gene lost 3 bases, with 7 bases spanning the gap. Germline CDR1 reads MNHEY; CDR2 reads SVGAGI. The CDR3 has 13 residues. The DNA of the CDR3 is TGTGCCAGCACAGGAGGCTATAATTCACCCCTCCACTTT. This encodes CASTGGYNSPLHF.

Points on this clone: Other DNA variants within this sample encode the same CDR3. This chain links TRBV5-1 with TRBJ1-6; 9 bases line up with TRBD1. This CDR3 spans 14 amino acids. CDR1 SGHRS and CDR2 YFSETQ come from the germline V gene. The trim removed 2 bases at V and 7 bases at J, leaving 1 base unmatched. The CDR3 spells CASSFGQGNSPLHF. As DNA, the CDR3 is TGCGCCAGCAGCTTCGGACAGGGGAATTCACCCCTCCACTTT.

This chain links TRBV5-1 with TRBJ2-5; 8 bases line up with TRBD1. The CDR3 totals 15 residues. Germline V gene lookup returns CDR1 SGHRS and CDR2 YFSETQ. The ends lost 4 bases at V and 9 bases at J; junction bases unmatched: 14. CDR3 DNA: TGCGCCAGCAGCAACGGACAGGGAGAGGGGGTGTCCCAGTACTTC. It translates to CASSNGQGEGVSQYF.

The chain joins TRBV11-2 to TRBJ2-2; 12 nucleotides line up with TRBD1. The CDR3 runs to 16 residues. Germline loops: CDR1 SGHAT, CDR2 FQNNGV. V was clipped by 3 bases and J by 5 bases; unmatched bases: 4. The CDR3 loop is CASSLGQGARTGELFF. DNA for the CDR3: TGTGCCAGCAGCTTGGGACAGGGGGCGCGGACCGGGGAGCTGTTTTTT.

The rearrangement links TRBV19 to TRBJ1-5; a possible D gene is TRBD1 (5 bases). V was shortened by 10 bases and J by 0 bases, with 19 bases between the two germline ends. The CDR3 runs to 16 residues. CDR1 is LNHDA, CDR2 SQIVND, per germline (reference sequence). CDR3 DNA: TGTGCCACCACCCGGTGGGGCATCGATAGCAATCAGCCCCAGCATTTT. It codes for CATTRWGIDSNQPQHF.

The CDR3 sequence: CASSLAGRGGTDTQYF. For the CDR3, the DNA is TGTGCCAGCAGCCTTGCGGGGCGGGGGGGAACAGATACGCAGTATTTT. This chain links TRBV7-2 with TRBJ2-3, with 9 bases aligning to TRBD2. J was trimmed by 3 bases and V by 5 bases; bases with no gene match: 9. CDR1 and CDR2 from the germline V gene are SGHTA and FQGNSA. This CDR3 is 16 amino acids long.